This TCR beta chain was found in a study of shared clonotypes between healthy human individuals. Findings and caveats of the study: Only blood was sampled, and tissue TCR repertoires likely differ from blood ones. Sharing of clonotypes among donors was expected to vary with sequencing depth.

Trimming pared 7 bases from V and 1 base from J, leaving 10 bases between. The CDR3 covers 14 residues. Germline CDR1 MNHEY, CDR2 SMNVEV (reference sequence). With respect to this clone: Antigen specificity is unknown.

Each sorted subset replicate got 200 ng genomic DNA, 25,000 to 35,000 genomes. Data came from immunoSEQ multiplex PCR; TCRdb stores just in-frame clones and leaves some out. The profile shows just over 2,000,000 clones, approximately 94% of them singletons. CD45RO negativity and positive selection for CCR7 defined naive CD8 cells, a population that excluded terminally differentiated effector memory CD45RA+ cells. Specimen: naive CD8+ T cells sorted from blood. This clonotype was obtained from a man in his late teens or twenties in good health. This chain links TRBV27 with TRBJ2-2; tentatively, D is TRBD2 (6 bases). Here the CDR3 DNA reads TGTGCCAGCATCGGGACTGAGAACACCGGGGAGCTGTTTTTT. Encoded protein: CASIGTENTGELFF.